Described below is a single T cell receptor beta chain sequence and its context. Its target is not known. Since a much larger clone is just one base distant, this may be a read error. The record originates from a study of tumor-infiltrating lymphocytes in primary liver carcinoma. On the study more broadly: Surgeons treated the primary liver carcinoma of the patients by surgical resection. Samples gave roughly 3.5 to 7.13 million productive TCRbeta reads, similar across tissue types.

Unmatched junction bases numbered 6, after V lost 6 bases and J lost 6 bases. The CDR3 has 14 amino acids. Total RNA amounting to approximately 460 ng was the source from which TCR beta cDNA was made with a constant-region primer. Three-round nested multiplex PCR performed with slightly modified ARM-PCR produced the TCR beta libraries. TRBV1-TRBV30 forward primers paired with a C-beta reverse primer were used in the first two PCR rounds, which ran approximately 10 cycles each. Each CDR3 protein gets one entry after TCRdb re-called the multiplex PCR reads with MiXCR. The sample lists over 250,000 distinct CDR3 sequences, roughly three fifths occurring once. Germline DNA was also extracted, with blood RNA taken from unsorted whole blood. Findings and caveats of the study: Blood's top-250-clone fraction was significantly lower than that of tumors (p = 0.039).

The clonotype originates from a woman between 25 and 40 years old with primary liver carcinoma and hepatitis B virus infection. Sequencing was done on a sample of peripheral blood. This sequence joins TRBV12-3 or TRBV12-4 and TRBJ1-1; 11 bases fit TRBD1. The DNA of the CDR3 is TGTGCCAGCAGAGGGACAGGGGGAAGGCCTGAAGCTTTCTTT. This sequence encodes CASRGTGGRPEAFF.